This is a list of T cell receptor beta chains from one sample in a study of T cell changes during pregnancy in multiple sclerosis. Here immunoSEQ multiplex PCR was the method, and the copy in TCRdb shows in-frame clones only, minus some. The sample shows 35,000 to 45,000 clones, about 91% of them seen only once. Sequenced here: CD4+ T cells from peripheral blood mononuclear cells, sampled after pregnancy. The receptors originated from a female donor in good health, enrolled as a control in a pregnancy study. The CDR3 runs from the conserved cysteine through the conserved F or W. The D gene is left open where the match is weak. The size field is filled for only some rows; it gives once, few, many or a size class.

TRBD1	13	.	TRBV12-5	TRBJ1-2	TGTGCTAGTGGTTTTGGACAGGGCTATGGCTACACCTTC	CASGFGQGYGYTF
.	14	few	TRBV2	TRBJ1-4	TGTGCCAGCAGTGGTAGCAGGGGTTGGGAAAAACTGTTTTTT	CASSGSRGWEKLFF
TRBD2	16	.	TRBV5-5	TRBJ2-1	TGTGCCAGCAGCTTGGCCCAACTAGCGGGACCGAGTGAGCAGTTCTTC	CASSLAQLAGPSEQFF
.	15	.	TRBV18	TRBJ1-4	TGTGCCAGCTCACCACCCAGGCTTTCGAATGAAAAACTGTTTTTT	CASSPPRLSNEKLFF
TRBD1	14	.	TRBV19	TRBJ1-5	TGTGCCAGTAGTCCGTGGACAGGGTTTGGAAACCAGCATTTT	CASSPWTGFGNQHF
TRBD2	17	.	TRBV14	TRBJ2-1	TGTGCCAGCAGCCAAGATGCGACTAGCGTCACCTACAATGAGCAGTTCTTC	CASSQDATSVTYNEQFF
TRBD2	18	.	TRBV5-1	TRBJ2-1	TGCGCCAGCACCCCTCCGACTAGCGGGATTTTTTCCTACAATGAGCAGTTCTTC	CASTPPTSGIFSYNEQFF
.	16	.	TRBV7-2	TRBJ2-4	TGTGCCAGCAGCTTACTAGCTCCTATAGCCAAAAACATTCAGTACTTC	CASSLLAPIAKNIQYF
.	15	.	TRBV7-8	TRBJ2-3	TGTGCCAGCAGCTTAGGCCGGGTTTTAACAGATACGCAGTATTTT	CASSLGRVLTDTQYF
TRBD1	14	few	TRBV18	TRBJ1-1	TGTGCCAGCTCAAAGACAGGGAGTAACACTGAAGCTTTCTTT	CASSKTGSNTEAFF
TRBD1	16	.	TRBV19	TRBJ1-2	TGTGCCAGTAGTTCCGGACAGGCGGGATTTGGCTATGGCTACACCTTC	CASSSGQAGFGYGYTF
.	14	once	TRBV6-1	TRBJ1-3	TGTGCCAGCAGTGATAGGGGCCTCGGAAACACCATATATTTT	CASSDRGLGNTIYF
.	14	once	TRBV6-1	TRBJ2-2	TGTGCCCTCCGCGGGTTCGCGAACACCGGGGAGCTGTTTTTT	CALRGFANTGELFF
TRBD1	15	.	TRBV28	TRBJ2-7	TGTGCCAGCAGCAAGGCGGGACAGGGGCCGGGACGGCAGTACTTC	CASSKAGQGPGRQYF
TRBD1	15	.	TRBV15	TRBJ2-7	TGTGCCACCAGCAGAGGTTACAGGGGACCCTACGAGCAGTACTTC	CATSRGYRGPYEQYF